This TCR beta chain originates from a study of shared clonotypes between healthy human individuals. This clone has a handful of counts. The antigen is undetermined. A CD45RA+ naive subset and a CD45RA-negative memory subset were split from CD4+ cells. Notes on the study in general: Shared across a few donors were about 4.8% of the naive CD4 clonotypes.

Deletions cut 5 bases from V and 5 bases from J, with 13 bases between. Germline values: CDR1 MDHEN, CDR2 SYDVKM. CDR3 size: 14 residues. Measured with immunoSEQ multiplex PCR; TCRdb has only the in-frame clones, and not every one. The table has some 2,500,000 clones, just under 95% seen once. The chain has TRBV28 and TRBJ1-5; D is ambiguous. The clonotype originates from a young man in good health. Some clones in this sample may be carry-over from other donors' samples. Sequenced material: naive CD4+ T cells from PBMCs. Subset given: CD45RA+ positively selected. The chain's CDR3 is CASSTSEVYQPQHF. DNA for the CDR3: TGTGCCAGCAGTACCTCAGAGGTCTATCAGCCCCAGCATTTT.